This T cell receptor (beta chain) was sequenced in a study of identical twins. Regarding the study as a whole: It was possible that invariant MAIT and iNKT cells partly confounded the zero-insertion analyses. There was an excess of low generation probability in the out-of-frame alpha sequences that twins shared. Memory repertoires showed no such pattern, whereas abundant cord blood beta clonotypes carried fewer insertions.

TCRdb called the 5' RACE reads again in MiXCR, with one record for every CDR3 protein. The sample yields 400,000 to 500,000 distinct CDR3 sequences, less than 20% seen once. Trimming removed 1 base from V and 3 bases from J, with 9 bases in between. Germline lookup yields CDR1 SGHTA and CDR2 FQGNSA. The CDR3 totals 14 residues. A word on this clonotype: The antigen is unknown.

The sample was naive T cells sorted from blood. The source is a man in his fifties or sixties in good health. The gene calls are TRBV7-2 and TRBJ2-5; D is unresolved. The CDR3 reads CASSLGHRKETQYF. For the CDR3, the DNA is TGTGCCAGCAGCTTAGGCCACAGAAAAGAGACCCAGTACTTC.